This paragraph covers one T cell receptor (beta chain) sequence. The CDR3 consists of 15 residues. Trimming left V 5 bases short and J 0 bases short, with 11 bases between. Germline V CDR1 and CDR2: MDHEN, SYDVKM. The data were taken from a study of blood T cell repertoires in COVID-19. On the study more broadly: The samples span acute and convalescent COVID-19 from the United States, Italy and Spain. In each case, the material was cDNA or gDNA derived from T cells, B-cell-depleted T cells, or PBMCs.

Per the original methods: Reference gene primer amplification yielded estimated nucleated cell counts. This table comes from immunoSEQ multiplex PCR, and its TCRdb copy is limited to in-frame clones, with some not included. V, J and clone size are taken as reported in that table, and D and trimming were inferred from the DNA itself. Here the sample spans 40,000 to 50,000 clones, roughly 90% being singletons. This rearrangement joins TRBV28 to TRBJ1-3; no definite D call. Sequencing was carried out using peripheral blood. The receptor was isolated from a human donor in a cohort sampled during active COVID-19. CDR3 nucleotides: TGTGCCAGCAGTCCGCCCTATTTCTCTGGAAACACCATATATTTT. Translation: CASSPPYFSGNTIYF.